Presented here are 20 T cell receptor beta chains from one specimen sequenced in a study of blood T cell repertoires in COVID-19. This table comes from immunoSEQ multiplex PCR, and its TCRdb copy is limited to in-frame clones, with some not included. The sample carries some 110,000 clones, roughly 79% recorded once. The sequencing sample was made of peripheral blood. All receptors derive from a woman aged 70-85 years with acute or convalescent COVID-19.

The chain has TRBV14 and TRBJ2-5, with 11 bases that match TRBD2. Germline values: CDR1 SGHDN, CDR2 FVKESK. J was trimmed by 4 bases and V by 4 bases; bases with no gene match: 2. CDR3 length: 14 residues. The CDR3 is CASSPGLAAETQYF. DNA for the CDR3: TGTGCCAGCAGCCCGGGACTAGCGGCAGAGACCCAGTACTTC.

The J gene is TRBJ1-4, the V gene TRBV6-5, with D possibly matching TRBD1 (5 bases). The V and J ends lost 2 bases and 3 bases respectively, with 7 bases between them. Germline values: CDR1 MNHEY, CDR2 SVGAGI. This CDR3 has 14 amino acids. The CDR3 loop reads CASSYRRANEKLFF. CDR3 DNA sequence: TGTGCCAGCAGTTACCGCAGGGCTAATGAAAAACTGTTTTTT.

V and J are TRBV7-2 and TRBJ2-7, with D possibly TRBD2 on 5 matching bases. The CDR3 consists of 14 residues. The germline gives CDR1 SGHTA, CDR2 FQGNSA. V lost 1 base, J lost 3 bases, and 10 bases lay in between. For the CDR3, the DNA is TGTGCCAGCAGCTTAGGGGCCCGGGGCTACGAGCAGTACTTC. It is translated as CASSLGARGYEQYF.

CDR3 coding DNA: TGCGCCAGCAGCCAAGACCCTACTAGCGGGAGGAGCACCGGGGAGCTGTTTTTT. It codes for CASSQDPTSGRSTGELFF. The chain employs TRBV4-3 and TRBJ2-2; 12 bases align to TRBD2. CDR1 LGHNA and CDR2 YSLEER come from the germline V gene. CDR3 length equals 18 residues. The trim removed 0 bases at V and 4 bases at J, leaving 6 bases unmatched.

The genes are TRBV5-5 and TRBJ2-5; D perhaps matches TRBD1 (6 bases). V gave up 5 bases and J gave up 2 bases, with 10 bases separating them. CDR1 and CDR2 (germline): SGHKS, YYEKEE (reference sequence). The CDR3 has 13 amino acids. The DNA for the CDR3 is TGTGCCAGCAGTTGGACAGAGCAAGAGACCCAGTACTTC. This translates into CASSWTEQETQYF. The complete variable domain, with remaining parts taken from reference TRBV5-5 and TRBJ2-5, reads DAGVTQSPTHLIKTRGQQVTLRCSPISGHKSVSWYQQVLGQGPQFIFQYYEKEERGRGNFPDRFSARQFPNYSSELNVNALLLGDSALYLCASSWTEQETQYFGPGTRLLVL.

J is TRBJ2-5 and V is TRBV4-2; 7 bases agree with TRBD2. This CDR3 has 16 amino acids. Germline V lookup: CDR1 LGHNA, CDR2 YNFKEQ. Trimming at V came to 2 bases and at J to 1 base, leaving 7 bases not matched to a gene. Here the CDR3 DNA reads TGTGCCAGCAGCCAAATACTGGCGGGGGTCCAAGAGACCCAGTACTTC. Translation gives CASSQILAGVQETQYF.

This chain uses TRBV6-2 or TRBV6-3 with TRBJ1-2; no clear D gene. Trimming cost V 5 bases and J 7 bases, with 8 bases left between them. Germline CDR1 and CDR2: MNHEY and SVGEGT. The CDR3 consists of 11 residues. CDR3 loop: CASSATGGYTF. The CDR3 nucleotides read TGTGCCAGCAGTGCCACCGGTGGCTACACCTTC.

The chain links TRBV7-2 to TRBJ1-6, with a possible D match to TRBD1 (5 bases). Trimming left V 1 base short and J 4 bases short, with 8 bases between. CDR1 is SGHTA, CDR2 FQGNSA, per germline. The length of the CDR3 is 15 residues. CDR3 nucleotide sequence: TGTGCCAGCAGCTTAGTAACAGGTTATAATTCACCCCTCCACTTT. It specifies CASSLVTGYNSPLHF.

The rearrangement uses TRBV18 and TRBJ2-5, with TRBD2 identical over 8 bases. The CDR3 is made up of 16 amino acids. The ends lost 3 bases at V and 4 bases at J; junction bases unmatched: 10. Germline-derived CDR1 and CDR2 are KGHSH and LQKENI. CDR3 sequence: CASSPTGTSTLETQYF. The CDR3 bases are TGTGCCAGCTCACCTACCGGGACTAGTACGTTAGAGACCCAGTACTTC.

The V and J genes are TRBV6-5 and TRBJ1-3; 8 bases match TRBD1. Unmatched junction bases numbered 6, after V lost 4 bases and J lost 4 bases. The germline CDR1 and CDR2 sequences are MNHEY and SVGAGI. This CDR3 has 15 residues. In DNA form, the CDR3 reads TGTGCCAGCAGTTCAACCCGGACAGGGGGAAACACCATATATTTT. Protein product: CASSSTRTGGNTIYF.

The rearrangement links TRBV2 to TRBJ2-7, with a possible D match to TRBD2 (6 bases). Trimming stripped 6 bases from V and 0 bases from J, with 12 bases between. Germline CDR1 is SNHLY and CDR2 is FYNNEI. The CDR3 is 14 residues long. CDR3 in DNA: TGTGCCAGCAGGACGCGCGGGGACTCCTACGAGCAGTACTTC. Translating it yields CASRTRGDSYEQYF.

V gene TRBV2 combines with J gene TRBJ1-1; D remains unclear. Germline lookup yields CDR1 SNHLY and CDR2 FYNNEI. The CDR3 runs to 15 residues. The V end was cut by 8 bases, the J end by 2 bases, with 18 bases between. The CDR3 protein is CASGALDGLNTEAFF. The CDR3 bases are TGTGCCAGCGGAGCGTTAGACGGGTTAAACACTGAAGCTTTCTTT. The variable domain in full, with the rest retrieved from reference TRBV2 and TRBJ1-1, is EPEVTQTPSHQVTQMGQEVILRCVPISNHLYFYWYRQILGQKVEFLVSFYNNEISEKSEIFDDQFSVERPDGSNFTLKIRSTKLEDSAMYFCASGALDGLNTEAFFGQGTRLTVV.

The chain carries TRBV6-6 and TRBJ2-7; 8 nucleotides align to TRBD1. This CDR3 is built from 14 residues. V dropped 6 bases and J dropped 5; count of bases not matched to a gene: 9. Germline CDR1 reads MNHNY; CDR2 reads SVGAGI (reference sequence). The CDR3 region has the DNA TGTGCCAGCAGCCTAGCCCAGGGGGCCAACGAGCAGTACTTC. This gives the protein CASSLAQGANEQYF.

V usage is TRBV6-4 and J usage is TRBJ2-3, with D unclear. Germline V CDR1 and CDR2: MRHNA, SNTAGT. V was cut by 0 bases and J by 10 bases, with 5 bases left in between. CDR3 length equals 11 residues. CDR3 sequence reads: CASSDSYAQYF. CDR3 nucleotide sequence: TGTGCCAGCAGTGACTCCTATGCGCAGTATTTT.

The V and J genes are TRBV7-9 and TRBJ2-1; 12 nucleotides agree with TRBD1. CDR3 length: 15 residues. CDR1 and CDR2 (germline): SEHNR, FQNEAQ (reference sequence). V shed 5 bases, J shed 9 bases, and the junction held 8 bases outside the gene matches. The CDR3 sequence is CASSPGQGAEGEQFF. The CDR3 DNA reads TGTGCCAGCAGCCCGGGACAGGGGGCTGAAGGTGAGCAGTTCTTC.

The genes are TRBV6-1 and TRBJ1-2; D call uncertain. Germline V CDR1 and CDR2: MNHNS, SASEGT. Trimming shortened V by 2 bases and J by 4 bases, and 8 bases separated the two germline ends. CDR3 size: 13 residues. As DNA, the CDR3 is TGTGCCAGCAGTGAATCTGGGCGCTATGGCTACACCTTC. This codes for CASSESGRYGYTF.

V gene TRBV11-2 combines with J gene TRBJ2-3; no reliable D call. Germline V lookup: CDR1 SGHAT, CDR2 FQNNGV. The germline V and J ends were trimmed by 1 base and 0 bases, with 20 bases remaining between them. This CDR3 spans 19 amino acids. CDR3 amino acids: CASSLGSQMMLTSTDTQYF. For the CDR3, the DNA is TGTGCCAGCAGCTTAGGGTCCCAAATGATGCTGACTAGCACAGATACGCAGTATTTT. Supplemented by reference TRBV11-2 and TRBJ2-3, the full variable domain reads EAGVAQSPRYKIIEKRQSVAFWCNPISGHATLYWYQQILGQGPKLLIQFQNNGVVDDSQLPKDRFSAERLKGVDSTLKIQPAKLEDSAVYLCASSLGSQMMLTSTDTQYFGPGTRLTVL.

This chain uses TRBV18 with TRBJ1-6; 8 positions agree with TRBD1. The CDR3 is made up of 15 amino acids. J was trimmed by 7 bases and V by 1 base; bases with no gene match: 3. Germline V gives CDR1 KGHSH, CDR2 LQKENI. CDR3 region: CASSPQTGENSPLHF. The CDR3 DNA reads TGTGCCAGCTCACCACAGACAGGGGAGAATTCACCCCTCCACTTT. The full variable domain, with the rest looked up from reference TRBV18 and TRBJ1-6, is NAGVMQNPRHLVRRRGQEARLRCSPMKGHSHVYWYRQLPEEGLKFMVYLQKENIIDESGMPKERFSAEFPKEGPSILRIQQVVRGDSAAYFCASSPQTGENSPLHFGNGTRLTVT.

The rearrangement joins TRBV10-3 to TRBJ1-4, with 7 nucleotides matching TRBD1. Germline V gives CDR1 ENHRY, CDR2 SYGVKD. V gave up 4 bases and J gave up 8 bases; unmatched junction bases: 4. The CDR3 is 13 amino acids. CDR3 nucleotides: TGTGCCATCAGTGGAACAGGGGACGAAAAACTGTTTTTT. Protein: CAISGTGDEKLFF.

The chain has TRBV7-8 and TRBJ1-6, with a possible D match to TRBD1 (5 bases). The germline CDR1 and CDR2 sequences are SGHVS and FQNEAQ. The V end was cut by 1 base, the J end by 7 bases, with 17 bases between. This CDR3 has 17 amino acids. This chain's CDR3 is CASSLGGAGLRNSPLHF. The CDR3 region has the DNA TGTGCCAGCAGCTTAGGGGGTGCGGGACTGAGGAATTCACCCCTCCACTTT.